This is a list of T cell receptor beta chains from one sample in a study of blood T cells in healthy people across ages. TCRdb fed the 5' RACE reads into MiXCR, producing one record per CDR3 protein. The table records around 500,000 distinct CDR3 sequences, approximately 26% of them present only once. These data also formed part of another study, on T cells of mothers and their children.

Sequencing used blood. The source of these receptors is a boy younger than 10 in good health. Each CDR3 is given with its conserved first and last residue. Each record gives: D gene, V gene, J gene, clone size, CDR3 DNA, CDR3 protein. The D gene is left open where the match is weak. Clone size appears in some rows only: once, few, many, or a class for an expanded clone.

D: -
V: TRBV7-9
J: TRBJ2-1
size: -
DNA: TGTGCCAGCAGCCCGGGGAACCCCTACAATGAGCAGTTCTTC
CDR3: CASSPGNPYNEQFF

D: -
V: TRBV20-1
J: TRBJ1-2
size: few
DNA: TGCAGTGCTAGTCAGGAGGGAAAGGTCAATGGCTACACCTTC
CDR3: CSASQEGKVNGYTF

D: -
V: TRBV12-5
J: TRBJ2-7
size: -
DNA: TGTGCTAGTGGTTTGGAGGTGAGCTACGAGCAGTACTTC
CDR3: CASGLEVSYEQYF

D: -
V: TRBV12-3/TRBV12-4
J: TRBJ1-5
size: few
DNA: TGTGCCAGCAGCCGGTTACCGGGACGGAGCAATCAGCCCCAGCATTTT
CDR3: CASSRLPGRSNQPQHF

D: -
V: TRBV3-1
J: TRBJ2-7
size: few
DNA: TGTGCCAGCAGAGGACAGTTAACCTACGAGCAGTACTTC
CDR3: CASRGQLTYEQYF

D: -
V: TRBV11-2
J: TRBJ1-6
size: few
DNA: TGTGCCAGCAGCGCAGATGGACAGAGTAATTCACCCCTCCACTTT
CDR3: CASSADGQSNSPLHF

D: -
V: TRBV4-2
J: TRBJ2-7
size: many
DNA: TGTGCCAGCAGCCCGGACTCCTCCTACGAGCAGTACTTC
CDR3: CASSPDSSYEQYF

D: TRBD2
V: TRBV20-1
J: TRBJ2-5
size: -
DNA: TGCAGTGCTAGAGATCTGGCGGGAGTCAACCAAGAGACCCAGTACTTC
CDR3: CSARDLAGVNQETQYF

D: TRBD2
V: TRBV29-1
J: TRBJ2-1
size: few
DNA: TGCAGCGTTGAGGATCGGAGGCGGGGGTTGTACAATGAGCAGTTCTTC
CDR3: CSVEDRRRGLYNEQFF

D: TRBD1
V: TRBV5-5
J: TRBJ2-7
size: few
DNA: TGTGCCAGCAGCTCGGGACAGGGTAACTACGAGCAGTACTTC
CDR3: CASSSGQGNYEQYF

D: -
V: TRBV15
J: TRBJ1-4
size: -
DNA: TGTGCCACCAGCAGAGTGCGGCGAACTAATGAAAAACTGTTTTTT
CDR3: CATSRVRRTNEKLFF

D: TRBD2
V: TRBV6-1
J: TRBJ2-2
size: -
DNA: TGTGCCAGCCGATTAGCGGGAGGGAGCACCGGGGAGCTGTTTTTT
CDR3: CASRLAGGSTGELFF

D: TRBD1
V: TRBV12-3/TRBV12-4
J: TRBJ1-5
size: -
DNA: TGTGCCAGCAGTTTCGGGACAGGGGGTAGGCAGCCCCAGCATTTT
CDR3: CASSFGTGGRQPQHF

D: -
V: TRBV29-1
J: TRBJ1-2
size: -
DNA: TGCAGCGTTGAAGAAAGCTCGGACAGTCGATATGGCTACACCTTC
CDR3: CSVEESSDSRYGYTF

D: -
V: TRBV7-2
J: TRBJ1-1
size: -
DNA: TGTGCCAGCAGCCCGAGGGAAGTCACTGAAGCTTTCTTT
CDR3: CASSPREVTEAFF

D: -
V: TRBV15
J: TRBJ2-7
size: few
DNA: TGTGCCACCGGGTCAGTATCCTACGAGCAGTACTTC
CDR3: CATGSVSYEQYF

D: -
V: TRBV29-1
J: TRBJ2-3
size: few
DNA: TGCAGCGTTGGGCAGGGGATTATAACAGATACGCAGTATTTT
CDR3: CSVGQGIITDTQYF

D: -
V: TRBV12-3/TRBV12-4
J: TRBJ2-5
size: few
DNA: TGTGCCAGCAGCCCCGGGGCAGGGCGGTACTTC
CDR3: CASSPGAGRYF

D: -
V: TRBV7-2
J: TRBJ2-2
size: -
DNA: TGTGCCAGCAGCCCTTTAGGATGGGGTTCCGGGGAGCTGTTTTTT
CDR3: CASSPLGWGSGELFF

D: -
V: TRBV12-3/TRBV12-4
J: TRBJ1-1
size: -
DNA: TGTGCCAGCAGTTTATCGGAATTTGGGCAGGCGGTGAACACTGAAGCTTTCTTT
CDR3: CASSLSEFGQAVNTEAFF

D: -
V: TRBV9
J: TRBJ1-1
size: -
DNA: TGTGCCAGCAGCGGACTTTTGAACACTGAAGCTTTCTTT
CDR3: CASSGLLNTEAFF

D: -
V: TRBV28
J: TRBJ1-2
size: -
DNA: TGTGCCAGCAGTTTGAGGAGGGGTTCCTATGGCTACACCTTC
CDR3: CASSLRRGSYGYTF

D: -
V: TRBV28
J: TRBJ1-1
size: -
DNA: TGTGCCAGCACCTCTTCCCGAGGTGAAGCTTTCTTT
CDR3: CASTSSRGEAFF

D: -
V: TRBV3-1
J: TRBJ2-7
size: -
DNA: TGTGCCAGCAGCCAAGACCGAGCCGACCCTTACGAGCAGTACTTC
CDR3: CASSQDRADPYEQYF

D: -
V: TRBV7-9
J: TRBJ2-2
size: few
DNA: TGTGCCAGCAGCTCGACCTGGGGCCCGAACACCGGGGAGCTGTTTTTT
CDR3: CASSSTWGPNTGELFF

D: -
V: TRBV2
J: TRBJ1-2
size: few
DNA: TGTGCCAGCACCCCAGGGAGGGACGTCTATGGCTACACCTTC
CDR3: CASTPGRDVYGYTF

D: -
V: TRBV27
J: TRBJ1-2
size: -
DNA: TGTGCCAGCAGTTTAGGGGCGCCTCGTAACTATGGCTACACCTTC
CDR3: CASSLGAPRNYGYTF

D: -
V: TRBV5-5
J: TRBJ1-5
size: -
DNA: TGTGCCAGCAGCTTGGGGGGGACCCTCAGTCAGCCCCAGCATTTT
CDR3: CASSLGGTLSQPQHF

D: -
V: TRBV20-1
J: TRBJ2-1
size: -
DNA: TGCAGTGCTAATACGGGGCACAATGAGCAGTTCTTC
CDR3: CSANTGHNEQFF